Given below is one T cell receptor (beta chain) in context. Antigen: not known. Donors gave roughly 9.1 milliliters of peripheral blood apiece. No fewer than 6.5 million PBMCs went into each sample. Next came a second PCR, run for roughly 7 to 12 cycles, which used a sample-barcoded 5' primer along with a J-beta primer mix. TCRdb re-derived calls from the 5' RACE reads in MiXCR, one entry per CDR3 protein. In the table there are around 970,000 distinct CDR3 sequences, around 54% of which are singletons. The data were obtained in a study of blood T cells in healthy people across ages. Study-level points and caveats: Observed TCR beta diversity per million T cells went down as age went up. This fall followed a roughly linear course with age. Estimates based on one million T cells were treated as lower bounds.

The CDR3 is 17 amino acids. Trimming cost V 1 base and J 2 bases; bases outside gene matches: 6. The germline CDR1 and CDR2 sequences are MGHRA and YSYEKL. Specimen: blood. This sequence originates from a woman aged 55 to 70 in good health. V and J are TRBV4-1 and TRBJ2-7, with 12 bases that match TRBD2. The chain's CDR3 is CASSQAPLAGGPYEQYV. The CDR3 nucleotides are TGCGCCAGCAGCCAAGCTCCCCTAGCGGGAGGGCCCTACGAGCAGTACGTC.